Only a few counts were recorded for the clone carrying this TCR beta chain. These data are taken from a study of T cells in Graves' hyperthyroidism and ophthalmopathy. Per the germline V gene, CDR1 is SNHLY and CDR2 is FYNNEI. Trimming left V 7 bases short and J 0 bases short, with 13 bases between. The length of the CDR3 is 14 residues. Amplification yielded TCR beta CDR3 regions, with RNA transcripts as the source. The HTBI primer set served for first-round RT-PCR of the TCR CDR3. A single record per CDR3 protein comes from TCRdb applying MiXCR to the multiplex PCR reads. The data hold roughly 350,000 distinct CDR3 sequences, with roughly 15% observed a single time.

The TCR originated in a woman aged 40-49 years with Graves' ophthalmopathy. The sequenced sample was blood. This chain links TRBV2 with TRBJ2-7, with a tentative D call TRBD1 (6 bases). CDR3 residues: CASTSGETSYEQYF. For the CDR3, the DNA is TGTGCCAGCACTTCAGGGGAAACCTCCTACGAGCAGTACTTC.